Presented here are 5 T cell receptor beta chains from one specimen sequenced in a study of cytomegalovirus exposure and HLA in healthy donors (dated by TCRdb to 2016 to 2017). Libraries were constructed by the immunoSEQ multiplex PCR assay. This is the immuneACCESS table as TCRdb keeps it, with only in-frame sequences that have V and J called. A part of the clones is gone; compared with another copy, unresolved V genes explain less than half, and the rest is unexplained. The sample table lists about 170,000 clones, approximately 86% of them with a count of one. Together, the top ten hold 2% to 2.5% of the sample. Sequenced sample: PBMCs. These receptors were taken from a woman in her late teens or twenties in good health and CMV-seronegative.

This clone was seen more than once but under ten times. The rearrangement joins TRBV7-2 to TRBJ1-2; 11 bases fit TRBD1. CDR1 and CDR2 from the germline V gene are SGHTA and FQGNSA. V trimming: 4 bases; J trimming: 8 bases; junction bases outside the gene matches: 6. The CDR3 spans 14 residues. The CDR3 nucleotides read TGTGCCAGCAGCTCGGACAGGGGGCCGCTAGGCTACACCTTC. This translates into CASSSDRGPLGYTF. Together with reference TRBV7-2 and TRBJ1-2, the CDR3 gives the full variable domain: GAGVSQSPSNKVTEKGKDVELRCDPISGHTALYWYRQSLGQGLEFLIYFQGNSAPDKSGLPSDRFSAERTGGSVSTLTIQRTQQEDSAVYLCASSSDRGPLGYTFGSGTRLTVV.

V usage is TRBV4-1 and J usage is TRBJ1-3; 7 bases fit TRBD1. The CDR3 is 17 amino acids. J was trimmed by 4 bases and V by 2 bases; bases with no gene match: 11. Germline loops: CDR1 MGHRA, CDR2 YSYEKL. The CDR3 DNA reads as TGCGCCAGCAGCCAATATCAGGGACAGAAGGTGGGAAACACCATATATTTT. Translated: CASSQYQGQKVGNTIYF.

This clone was recorded many times. The J gene is TRBJ2-1, the V gene TRBV2, with TRBD2 matching 13 bases. The CDR3 covers 15 residues. The ends lost 6 bases at V and 5 bases at J; junction bases unmatched: 4. CDR1 and CDR2 from the germline V gene are SNHLY and FYNNEI. The CDR3 bases are TGTGCCAGCAGATGGGGGACTAGCGGGAACAATGAGCAGTTCTTC. It translates to CASRWGTSGNNEQFF.

The rearrangement uses TRBV19 and TRBJ1-1; D is uncertain. Trimming left V 6 bases short and J 6 bases short, with 8 bases between. The CDR3 has 11 amino acids. Germline V CDR1 and CDR2: LNHDA, SQIVND (reference sequence). For the CDR3, the DNA is TGTGCCAGTAGATCGAGGGCTGAAGCTTTCTTT. This translates into CASRSRAEAFF.

The chain employs TRBV28 and TRBJ2-2, with 9 bases lining up with TRBD2. The germline gives CDR1 MDHEN, CDR2 SYDVKM. There are 17 residues in the CDR3. Unmatched junction bases numbered 14, after V lost 6 bases and J lost 6 bases. The CDR3 sequence is CASSHLRVGGGAGELFF. The CDR3 region has the DNA TGTGCCAGCAGCCACCTCCGTGTAGGCGGGGGGGCCGGGGAGCTGTTTTTT.